The following is a TCR beta chain sequence with its context. What it binds is unknown. Assay: immunoSEQ multiplex PCR; the TCRdb copy retains only in-frame clones and omits some. The data show about 59,000 clones, 78% seen once. The CDR3 totals 15 residues. Germline CDR1 reads SGHTA; CDR2 reads FQGTGA. Between the trimmed V and J ends, which lost 5 bases and 5 bases, there was a span of 15 bases. The data belong to a study of vaccination effects on CD4 cells after COVID-19. At the level of the study: A median of 72 days separated the second dose and sampling.

Expansion with viral peptide pools was applied to antigen-specific CD4+ T cells by the ViraFEST assay prior to sequencing. With more than nine days of culture completed, CD4+ T cells were isolated. Two-dose vaccination with either BNT162b2 or mRNA-1273 was given to the participants. PBMC were cultured at about 1.9 million per well with around 10 IU/ml IL-2 and 9 to 10 ug/ml peptides. At days 3 and 7, half of the medium was exchanged for IL-2 medium. The rearrangement uses TRBV7-3 and TRBJ2-2; TRBD2 is a possible D gene (5 bases). The specimen was CD4+ T cells from PBMCs cultured with HCoV-OC43 spike peptides, collected after COVID-19 vaccination. Indicated subset: HCoV-OC43 spike overlapping peptide pool stimulation. The TCR sequence derives from a human donor who received a COVID-19 vaccine. This CDR3 reads CASSLDSIGTGELFF. CDR3 sequence (DNA): TGTGCCAGCAGCCTGGACTCGATAGGGACCGGGGAGCTGTTTTTT.